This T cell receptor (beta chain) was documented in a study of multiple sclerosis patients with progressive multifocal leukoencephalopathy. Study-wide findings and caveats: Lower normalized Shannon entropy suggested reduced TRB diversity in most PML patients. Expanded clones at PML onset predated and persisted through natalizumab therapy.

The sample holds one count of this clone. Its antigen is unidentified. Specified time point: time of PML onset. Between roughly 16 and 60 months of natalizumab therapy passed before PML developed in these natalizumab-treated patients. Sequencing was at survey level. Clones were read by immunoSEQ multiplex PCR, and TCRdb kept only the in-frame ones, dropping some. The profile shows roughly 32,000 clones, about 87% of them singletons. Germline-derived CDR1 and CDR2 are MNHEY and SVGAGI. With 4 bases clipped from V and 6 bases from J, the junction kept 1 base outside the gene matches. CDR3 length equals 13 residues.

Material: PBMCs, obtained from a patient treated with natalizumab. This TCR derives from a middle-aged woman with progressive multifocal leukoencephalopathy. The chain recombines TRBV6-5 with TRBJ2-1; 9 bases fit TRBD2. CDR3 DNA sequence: TGTGCCAGCAGTTCTAGCGGGGTCAATGAGCAGTTCTTC. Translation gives CASSSSGVNEQFF.